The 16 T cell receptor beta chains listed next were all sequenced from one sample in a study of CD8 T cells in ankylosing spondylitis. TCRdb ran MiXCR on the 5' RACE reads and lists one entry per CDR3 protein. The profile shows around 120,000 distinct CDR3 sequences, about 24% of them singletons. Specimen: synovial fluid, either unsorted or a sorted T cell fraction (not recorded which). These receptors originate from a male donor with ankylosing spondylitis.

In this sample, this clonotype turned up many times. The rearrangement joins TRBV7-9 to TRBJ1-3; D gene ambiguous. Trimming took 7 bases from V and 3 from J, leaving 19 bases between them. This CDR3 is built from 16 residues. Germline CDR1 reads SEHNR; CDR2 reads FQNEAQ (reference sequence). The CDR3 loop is CASTLLGQEDGNTIYF. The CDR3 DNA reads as TGTGCCAGCACCCTACTCGGGCAGGAAGATGGAAACACCATATATTTT.

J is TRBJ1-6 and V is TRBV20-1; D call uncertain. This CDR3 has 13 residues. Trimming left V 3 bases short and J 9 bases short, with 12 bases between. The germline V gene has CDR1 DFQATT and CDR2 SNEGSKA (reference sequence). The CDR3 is CSARERVGSPLHF. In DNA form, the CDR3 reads TGCAGTGCTAGGGAGAGGGTTGGTTCACCCCTCCACTTT.

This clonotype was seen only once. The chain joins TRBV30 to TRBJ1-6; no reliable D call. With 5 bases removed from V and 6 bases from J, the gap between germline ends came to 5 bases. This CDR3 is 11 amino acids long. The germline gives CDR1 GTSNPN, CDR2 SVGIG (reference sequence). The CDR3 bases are TGTGCCTGGGGAAGTAATTCACCCCTCCACTTT. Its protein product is CAWGSNSPLHF.

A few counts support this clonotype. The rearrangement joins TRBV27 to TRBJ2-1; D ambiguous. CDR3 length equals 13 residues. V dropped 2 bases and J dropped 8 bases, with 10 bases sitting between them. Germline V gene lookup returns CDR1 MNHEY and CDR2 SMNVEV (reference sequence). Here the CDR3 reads CASSLGFFDEQFF. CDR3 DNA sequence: TGTGCCAGCAGTTTAGGTTTCTTCGATGAGCAGTTCTTC.

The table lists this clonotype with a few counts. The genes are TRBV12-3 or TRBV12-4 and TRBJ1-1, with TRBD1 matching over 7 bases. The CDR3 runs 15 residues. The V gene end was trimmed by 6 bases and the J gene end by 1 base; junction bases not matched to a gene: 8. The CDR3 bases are TGTGCCAGCAGCCGAGCGGACAGGAAGAACACTGAAGCTTTCTTT. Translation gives CASSRADRKNTEAFF.

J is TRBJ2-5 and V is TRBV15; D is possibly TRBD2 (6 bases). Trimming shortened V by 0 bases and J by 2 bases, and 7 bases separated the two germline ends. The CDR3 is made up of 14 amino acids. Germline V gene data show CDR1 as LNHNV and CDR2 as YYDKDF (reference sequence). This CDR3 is CATSRDAGQETQYF. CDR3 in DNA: TGTGCCACCAGCAGAGACGCGGGACAAGAGACCCAGTACTTC.

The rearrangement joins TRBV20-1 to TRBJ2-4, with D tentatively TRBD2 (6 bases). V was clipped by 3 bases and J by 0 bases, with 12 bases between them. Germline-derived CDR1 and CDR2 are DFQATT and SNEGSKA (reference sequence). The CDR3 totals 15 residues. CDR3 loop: CSASTSRLAKNIQYF. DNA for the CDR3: TGCAGTGCTAGCACTAGCAGACTAGCCAAAAACATTCAGTACTTC.

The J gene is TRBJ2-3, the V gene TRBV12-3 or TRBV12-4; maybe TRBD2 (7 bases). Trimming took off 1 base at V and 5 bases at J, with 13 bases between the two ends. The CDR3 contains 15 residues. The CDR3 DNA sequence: TGTGCCAGCAGTTTAGGCTGGGAGGGGGAAGATACGCAGTATTTT. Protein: CASSLGWEGEDTQYF.

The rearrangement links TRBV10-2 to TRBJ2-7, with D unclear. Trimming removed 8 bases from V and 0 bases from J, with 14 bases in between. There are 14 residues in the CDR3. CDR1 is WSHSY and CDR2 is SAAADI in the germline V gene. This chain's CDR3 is CASRASPDSYEQYV. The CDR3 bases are TGCGCCAGCCGGGCGTCCCCTGACTCCTACGAGCAGTACGTC.

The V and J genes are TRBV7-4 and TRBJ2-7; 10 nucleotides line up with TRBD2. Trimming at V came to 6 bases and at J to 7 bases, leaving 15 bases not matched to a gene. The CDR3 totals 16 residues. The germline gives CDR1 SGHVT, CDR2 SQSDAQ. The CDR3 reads CASRLLGSGRAGEQYF. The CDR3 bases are TGTGCCAGCAGACTTCTGGGGAGCGGGAGGGCCGGAGAGCAGTACTTC.

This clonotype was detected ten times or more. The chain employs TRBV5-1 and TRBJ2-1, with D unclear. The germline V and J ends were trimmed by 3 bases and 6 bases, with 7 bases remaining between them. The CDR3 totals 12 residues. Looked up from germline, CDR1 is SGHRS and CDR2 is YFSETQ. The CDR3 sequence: CASSSHPNEQFF. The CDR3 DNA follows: TGCGCCAGCAGCTCACACCCCAATGAGCAGTTCTTC.

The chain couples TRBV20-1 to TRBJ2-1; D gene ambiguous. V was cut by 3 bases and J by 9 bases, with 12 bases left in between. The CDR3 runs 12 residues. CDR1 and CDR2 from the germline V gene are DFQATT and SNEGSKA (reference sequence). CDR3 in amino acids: CSASPTYREQFF. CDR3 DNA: TGCAGTGCTAGTCCTACCTACCGTGAGCAGTTCTTC.

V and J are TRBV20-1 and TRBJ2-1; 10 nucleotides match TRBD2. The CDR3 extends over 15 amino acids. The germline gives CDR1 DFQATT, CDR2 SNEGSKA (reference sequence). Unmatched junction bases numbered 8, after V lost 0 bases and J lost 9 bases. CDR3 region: CSARDRTSGAFEQFF. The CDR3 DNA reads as TGCAGTGCTAGAGATCGGACTAGCGGTGCTTTTGAGCAGTTCTTC.

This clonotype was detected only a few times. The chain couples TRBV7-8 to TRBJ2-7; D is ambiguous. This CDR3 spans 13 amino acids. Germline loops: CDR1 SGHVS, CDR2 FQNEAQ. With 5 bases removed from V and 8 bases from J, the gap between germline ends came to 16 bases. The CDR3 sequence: CASSPSALGKQYF. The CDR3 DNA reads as TGTGCCAGCAGCCCGTCAGCCCTGGGCAAGCAGTACTTC.

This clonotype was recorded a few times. The CDR3 nucleotides are TGCAGTGTGGTTCCTGTGGAGGGAGACTTTAATACGCAGTATTTT. This encodes CSVVPVEGDFNTQYF. This chain connects TRBV20-1 to TRBJ2-3; D perhaps matches TRBD2 (6 bases). The ends were cut back, 7 bases at V and 7 bases at J, with 24 bases in the middle. CDR3 length: 15 residues. Germline V gives CDR1 DFQATT, CDR2 SNEGSKA (reference sequence).

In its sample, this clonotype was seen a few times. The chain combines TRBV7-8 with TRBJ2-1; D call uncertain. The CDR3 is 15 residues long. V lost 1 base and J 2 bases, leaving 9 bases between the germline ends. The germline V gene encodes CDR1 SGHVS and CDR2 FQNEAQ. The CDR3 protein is CASSLDSRTYNEQFF. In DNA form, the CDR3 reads TGTGCCAGCAGCTTAGACTCCAGGACCTACAATGAGCAGTTCTTC. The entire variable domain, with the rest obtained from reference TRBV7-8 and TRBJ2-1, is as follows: GAGVSQSPRYKVAKRGQDVALRCDPISGHVSLFWYQQALGQGPEFLTYFQNEAQLDKSGLPSDRFFAERPEGSVSTLKIQRTQQEDSAVYLCASSLDSRTYNEQFFGPGTRLTVL.